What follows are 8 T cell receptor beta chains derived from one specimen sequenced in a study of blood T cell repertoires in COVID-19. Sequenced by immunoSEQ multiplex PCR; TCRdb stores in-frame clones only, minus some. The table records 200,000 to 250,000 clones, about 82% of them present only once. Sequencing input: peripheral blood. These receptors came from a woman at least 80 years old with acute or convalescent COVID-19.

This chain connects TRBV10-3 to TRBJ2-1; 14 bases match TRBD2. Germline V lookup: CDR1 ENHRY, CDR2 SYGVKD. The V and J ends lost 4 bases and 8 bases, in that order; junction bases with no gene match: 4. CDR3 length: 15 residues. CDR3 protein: CAISGLAGGQYEQFF. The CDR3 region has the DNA TGTGCCATCAGTGGACTAGCGGGAGGGCAGTATGAGCAGTTCTTC.

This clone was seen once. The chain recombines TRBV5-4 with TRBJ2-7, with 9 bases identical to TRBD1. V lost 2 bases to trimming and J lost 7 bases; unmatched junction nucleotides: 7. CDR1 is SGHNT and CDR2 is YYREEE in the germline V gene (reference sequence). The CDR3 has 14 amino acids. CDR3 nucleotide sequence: TGTGCCAGCAGCTTAGGGACAGGGCAAGGAGAGCAGTACTTC. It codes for CASSLGTGQGEQYF. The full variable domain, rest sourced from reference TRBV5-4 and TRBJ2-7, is ETGVTQSPTHLIKTRGQQVTLRCSSQSGHNTVSWYQQALGQGPQFIFQYYREEENGRGNFPPRFSGLQFPNYSSELNVNALELDDSALYLCASSLGTGQGEQYFGPGTRLTVT.

This CDR3 is CASSLDFNEKLFF. CDR3 coding DNA: TGTGCCAGCAGCTTGGACTTTAATGAAAAACTGTTTTTT. The chain uses TRBV5-4 and TRBJ1-4; D ambiguous. This CDR3 comprises 13 residues. Deletions cut 0 bases from V and 4 bases from J, with 4 bases between. From germline, CDR1 is SGHNT and CDR2 YYREEE (reference sequence).

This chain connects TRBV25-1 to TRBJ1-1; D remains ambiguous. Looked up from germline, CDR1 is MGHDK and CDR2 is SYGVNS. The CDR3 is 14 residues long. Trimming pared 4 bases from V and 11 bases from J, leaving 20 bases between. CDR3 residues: CASSASAGGYLAFF. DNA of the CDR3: TGTGCCAGCAGTGCCTCGGCAGGAGGCTATCTGGCTTTCTTT.

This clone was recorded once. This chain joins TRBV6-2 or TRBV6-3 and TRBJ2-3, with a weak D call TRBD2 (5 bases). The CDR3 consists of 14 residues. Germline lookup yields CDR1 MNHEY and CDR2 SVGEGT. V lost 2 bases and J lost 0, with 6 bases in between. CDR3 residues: CASSYGLSTDTQYF. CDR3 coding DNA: TGTGCCAGCAGTTACGGACTTAGCACAGATACGCAGTATTTT.

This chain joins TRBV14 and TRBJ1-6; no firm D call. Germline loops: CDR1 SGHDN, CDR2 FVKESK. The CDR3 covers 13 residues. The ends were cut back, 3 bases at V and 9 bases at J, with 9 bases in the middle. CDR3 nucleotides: TGTGCCAGCAGCCAGGTGCGGAGTTCACCCCTCCACTTT. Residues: CASSQVRSSPLHF.

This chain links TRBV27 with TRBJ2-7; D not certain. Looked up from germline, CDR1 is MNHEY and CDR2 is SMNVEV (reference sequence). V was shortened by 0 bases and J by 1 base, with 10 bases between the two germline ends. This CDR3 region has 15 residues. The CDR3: CASSLSYLPSYEQYF. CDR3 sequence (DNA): TGTGCCAGCAGTTTATCGTATCTCCCGTCCTACGAGCAGTACTTC.

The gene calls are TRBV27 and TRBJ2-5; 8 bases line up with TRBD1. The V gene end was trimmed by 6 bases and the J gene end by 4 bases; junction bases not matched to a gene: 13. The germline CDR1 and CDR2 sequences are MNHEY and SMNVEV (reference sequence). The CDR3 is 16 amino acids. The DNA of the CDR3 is TGTGCCAGCAGCGAACACGAGCAGGGGGCGGGAGAGACCCAGTACTTC. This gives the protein CASSEHEQGAGETQYF.